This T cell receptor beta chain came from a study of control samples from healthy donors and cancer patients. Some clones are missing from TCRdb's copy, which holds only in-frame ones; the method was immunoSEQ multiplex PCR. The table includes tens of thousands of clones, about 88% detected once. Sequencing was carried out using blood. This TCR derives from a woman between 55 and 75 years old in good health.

CDR3 in amino acids: CASSGIGTGEDYGYTF. The CDR3 DNA follows: TGTGCCAGCAGTGGAATCGGGACAGGGGAGGACTATGGCTACACCTTC. The J gene is TRBJ1-2, the V gene TRBV27, with TRBD1 identical over 10 bases. The CDR3 sequence is 16 residues long. Germline CDR1 reads MNHEY; CDR2 reads SMNVEV (reference sequence). Unmatched junction bases numbered 9, after V lost 5 bases and J lost 3 bases.